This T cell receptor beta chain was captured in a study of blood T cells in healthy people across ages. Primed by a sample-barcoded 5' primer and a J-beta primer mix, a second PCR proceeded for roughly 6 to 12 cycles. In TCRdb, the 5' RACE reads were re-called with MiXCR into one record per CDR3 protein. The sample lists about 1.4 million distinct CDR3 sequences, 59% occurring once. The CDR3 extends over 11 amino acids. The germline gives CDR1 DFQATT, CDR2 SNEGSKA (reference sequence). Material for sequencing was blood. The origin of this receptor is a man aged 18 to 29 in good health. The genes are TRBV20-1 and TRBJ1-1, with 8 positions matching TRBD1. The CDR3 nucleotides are TGCGGTTGCAGGGGGCTCACTGAAGCTTTCTTT. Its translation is CGCRGLTEAFF.